The 12 T cell receptor beta chains below all came from one sample that was sequenced in a study of technical replicates of blood from several donors. The method was immunoSEQ multiplex PCR; TCRdb's version includes in-frame clones alone and lacks a portion of them. The data contain about 100,000 clones, approximately 95% of them seen just once; the ten biggest clones take up approximately 0.22%. The specimen was T cells isolated from PBMCs. These receptor sequences come from a human donor in good health.

The CDR3 reads CASGTGYEQYF. In nucleotides, the CDR3 is TGTGCCAGCGGGACAGGCTACGAGCAGTACTTC. This chain connects TRBV28 to TRBJ2-7, with 8 positions matching TRBD1. The CDR3 is 11 amino acids. Germline V CDR1 and CDR2: MDHEN, SYDVKM. V dropped 8 bases and J dropped 3; count of bases not matched to a gene: 0.

The J gene is TRBJ2-3, the V gene TRBV28, with D possibly being TRBD2 (7 bases). Germline V CDR1 and CDR2: MDHEN, SYDVKM. This CDR3 contains 14 residues. Deletions cut 3 bases from V and 8 bases from J, with 15 bases between. This chain's CDR3 is CASSFGGAHGTQYF. CDR3 coding DNA: TGTGCCAGCAGTTTTGGGGGGGCGCATGGTACGCAGTATTTT.

The chain is built from TRBV27 and TRBJ2-1, with 7 bases lining up with TRBD1. Germline trimming cut 5 bases from V and 0 bases from J; bases unmatched to any gene: 16. Germline V lookup: CDR1 MNHEY, CDR2 SMNVEV (reference sequence). The CDR3 consists of 19 residues. The CDR3 coding sequence is TGTGCCAGCAGTCCCAAAGGACAGGCCTTAAGGAGCTCCTACAATGAGCAGTTCTTC. Encoded protein: CASSPKGQALRSSYNEQFF.

The rearrangement uses TRBV9 and TRBJ1-1; the D is unclear. Looked up from germline, CDR1 is SGDLS and CDR2 is YYNGEE. The CDR3 loop spans 18 amino acids. The germline V and J ends were trimmed by 7 bases and 2 bases, with 27 bases remaining between them. CDR3 in amino acids: CASAEAAHLPTLNTEAFF. The DNA for the CDR3 is TGTGCCAGCGCAGAGGCTGCCCATCTTCCGACTCTAAACACTGAAGCTTTCTTT.

This chain connects TRBV18 to TRBJ1-1; 8 bases match TRBD1. Trimming took 3 bases from V and 4 from J; bases not matched to a gene: 4. The CDR3 consists of 14 residues. CDR1 and CDR2 (germline): KGHSH, LQKENI. The CDR3 DNA is TGTGCCAGCTCACCGGCGGACAGGGCCACTGAAGCTTTCTTT. It encodes CASSPADRATEAFF.

This chain uses TRBV7-2 with TRBJ1-1, with a tentative D call TRBD1 (5 bases). Deletions cut 1 base from V and 9 bases from J, with 12 bases between. Germline values: CDR1 SGHTA, CDR2 FQGNSA. This CDR3 has 13 amino acids. The CDR3 DNA reads TGTGCCAGCAGCTTAGTTGGGGCCAGGAAAGCTTTCTTT. Its protein is CASSLVGARKAFF.

Written as DNA, the CDR3 is TGTGCCAGTAGTATCCTAGCGGGCTACAATGAGCAGTTCTTC. This gives the protein CASSILAGYNEQFF. The J gene is TRBJ2-1, the V gene TRBV19, with 8 positions matching TRBD2. With V trimmed by 3 bases and J by 3 bases, 1 base remained unmatched. The CDR3 length is 14 residues. The germline V gene has CDR1 LNHDA and CDR2 SQIVND (reference sequence).

V and J are TRBV30 and TRBJ1-1, with 9 nucleotides matching TRBD1. The CDR3 contains 15 residues. J gave up 1 base and V 7 bases, and 10 bases lay outside the gene matches. The germline gives CDR1 GTSNPN, CDR2 SVGIG (reference sequence). In DNA, the CDR3 is TGTGCCTCCCACCCGCCGGACAGGGGGAACACTGAAGCTTTCTTT. Protein sequence: CASHPPDRGNTEAFF.

This chain uses TRBV9 with TRBJ2-5; perhaps TRBD2 as D (6 bases). V was pared by 0 bases and J by 1 base, with 10 bases between. The CDR3 has 15 amino acids. From germline, CDR1 is SGDLS and CDR2 YYNGEE. CDR3 in amino acids: CASSVGGAGQETQYF. The CDR3, as DNA: TGTGCCAGCAGCGTAGGCGGGGCAGGCCAAGAGACCCAGTACTTC.

J is TRBJ1-5 and V is TRBV9; TRBD1 matches 7 bases. The CDR3 runs 15 residues. V lost 3 bases, J lost 0 bases, and 3 bases stayed unmatched. Germline-derived CDR1 and CDR2 are SGDLS and YYNGEE. The chain's CDR3 is CASSAGQASNQPQHF. CDR3 nucleotide sequence: TGTGCCAGCAGCGCAGGACAGGCTAGCAATCAGCCCCAGCATTTT.

The genes are TRBV6-5 and TRBJ2-1; 9 bases are a match to TRBD1. Germline loops: CDR1 MNHEY, CDR2 SVGAGI. Germline trimming cut 0 bases from V and 7 bases from J; bases unmatched to any gene: 1. The CDR3 has 14 residues. CDR3 residues: CASSYSGTGNEQFF. The CDR3 DNA reads TGTGCCAGCAGTTACTCAGGGACAGGGAATGAGCAGTTCTTC.

The chain carries TRBV5-4 and TRBJ2-7; D may be TRBD1 (6 bases). In germline, CDR1 is SGHNT, CDR2 YYREEE (reference sequence). This CDR3 is 15 amino acids long. The V end lost 3 bases, the J end lost 5 bases, and 18 bases lay between the germline ends. In DNA form, the CDR3 reads TGTGCCAGCAGCTACCAGGGGAAGATTGCTGACGAGCAGTACTTC. Protein product: CASSYQGKIADEQYF.